This T cell receptor beta chain was found in a study of tumor-infiltrating lymphocytes in primary liver carcinoma. Study background: Surgical resection was the treatment these patients received for primary liver carcinoma.

Whole-study findings and limits: The difference in top-250-clone fraction between tumors and blood was significant, favoring tumors (p = 0.039).

Comments on this clonotype: The target antigen is unknown.

In addition to blood RNA drawn from unsorted whole blood, germline DNA was extracted. Chronic HBV infection, untreated so far, was present in the patients. Before any surgery took place, 3 to 5 milliliters of peripheral blood were collected. With a constant-region primer, TCR beta cDNA was made from 450 to 500 ng of total RNA. Modified slightly, ARM-PCR produced TCR beta libraries over three nested multiplex PCR rounds. Primers for the first two PCR rounds were TRBV1-TRBV30 forward primers and a C-beta reverse primer (around 11 cycles per round). Via MiXCR, TCRdb re-called the multiplex PCR reads, giving one row per CDR3 protein. Seen here are about 310,000 distinct CDR3 sequences, 50% to 60% observed once, and the top ten hold over 15%. Germline V lookup: CDR1 MGHRA, CDR2 YSYEKL. CDR3 length: 16 amino acids. V was pared by 4 bases and J by 0 bases, with 15 bases between.

The clonotype was recovered from a woman in her twenties or thirties with primary liver carcinoma and hepatitis B virus infection. Input material: peripheral blood. The chain carries TRBV4-1 and TRBJ1-2; D may be TRBD1 (5 bases). The DNA of the CDR3 is TGCGCCAGCAGCCCCAACCGGGGCAGGGCTAACTATGGCTACACCTTC. Translated, it gives CASSPNRGRANYGYTF.